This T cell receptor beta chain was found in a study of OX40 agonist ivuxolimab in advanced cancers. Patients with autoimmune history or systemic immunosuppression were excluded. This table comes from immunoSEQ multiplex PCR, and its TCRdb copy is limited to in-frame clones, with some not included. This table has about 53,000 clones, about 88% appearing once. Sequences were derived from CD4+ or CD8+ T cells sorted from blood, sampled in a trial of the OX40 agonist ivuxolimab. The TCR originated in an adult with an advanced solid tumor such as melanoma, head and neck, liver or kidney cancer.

The CDR3 loop reads CASSTDRESGELFF. The CDR3 DNA is TGTGCCAGCAGCACCGACAGGGAAAGCGGGGAGCTGTTTTTT. The chain is built from TRBV5-4 and TRBJ2-2; 7 nucleotides agree with TRBD1. CDR3 length equals 14 residues. The V gene's germline CDR1 is SGHNT and CDR2 YYREEE (reference sequence). The V gene end was trimmed by 4 bases and the J gene end by 7 bases; junction bases not matched to a gene: 7. Supplemented by reference TRBV5-4 and TRBJ2-2, the full variable domain reads ETGVTQSPTHLIKTRGQQVTLRCSSQSGHNTVSWYQQALGQGPQFIFQYYREEENGRGNFPPRFSGLQFPNYSSELNVNALELDDSALYLCASSTDRESGELFFGEGSRLTVL.